This T cell receptor beta chain was sequenced during a study of T cells after yellow fever vaccination. Study observations and caveats: Though it reached lower strength, the secondary response hit its peak faster, day 5 versus 15. There was a small share of clonotypes that showed up in both the CD4 and CD8 compartments.

The CDR3 extends over 13 amino acids. Germline CDR1 reads PRHDT; CDR2 reads FYEKMQ (reference sequence). Trimming removed 4 bases at V and 3 bases at J, with 9 bases between. As to this clonotype: What it binds is unknown.

For TCR, cDNA came from 5'RACE template switching, which added a universal primer site and UMIs. TCRdb independently ran MiXCR on the 5' RACE reads; one entry per CDR3 protein. The table records some 390,000 distinct CDR3 sequences, under 20% of them present only once. Sequences were derived from PBMCs, sampled before the yellow fever booster vaccination. This clonotype was sampled from a man aged 18 to 30 who received the YFV17D yellow fever vaccine. The chain is built from TRBV13 and TRBJ1-1; TRBD1 might be the D (5 bases). CDR3 bases: TGTGCCAGCAGCTCGGGGACGTACACTGAAGCTTTCTTT. Protein: CASSSGTYTEAFF.